The 23 T cell receptor beta chains listed next were all sequenced from one sample in a study of regulatory T cells in long-lasting Graves disease. Time point denoted: newly diagnosed GD, antithyroid drugs for less than 3 months. PBMCs were the source of the RNA used for TCR sequencing. Arm-PCR of CDR3 regions with iRepertoire HTBI primers generated TCR beta libraries. Each CDR3 protein is one row after TCRdb ran MiXCR on the multiplex PCR reads. The sample lists 550,000 to 700,000 distinct CDR3 sequences, about 16% seen once, with about 12% in the top ten. These same data were also listed under a study on T cells in Graves' hyperthyroidism and ophthalmopathy.

Sequenced material: peripheral blood mononuclear cells (PBMCs), taken at new diagnosis, from a patient treated with antithyroid drugs. These receptors originate from a young man with Graves disease.

This clonotype turned up a few times. The chain couples TRBV6-1 to TRBJ1-2; 8 bases fit TRBD1. V lost 5 bases and J lost 4; bases outside the gene matches: 9. This CDR3 contains 15 residues. Germline V gene sequence: CDR1 MNHNS, CDR2 SASEGT. DNA of the CDR3: TGTGCCAGCAGTCCTCAACAGGGGGTAGCCTATGGCTACACCTTC. Amino acid sequence: CASSPQQGVAYGYTF.

V is TRBV11-2 and J is TRBJ2-2; 9 nucleotides align to TRBD2. Germline V gene lookup returns CDR1 SGHAT and CDR2 FQNNGV. The CDR3 extends over 21 amino acids. V trimming: 5 bases; J trimming: 6 bases; junction bases outside the gene matches: 25. This CDR3 reads CASSPSRGSISWTSVAGELFF. DNA for the CDR3: TGTGCCAGCAGCCCCTCGAGGGGTTCCATTTCCTGGACTAGCGTCGCCGGGGAGCTGTTTTTT.

In this sample, this clonotype turned up many times. The chain is built from TRBV7-8 and TRBJ2-3, with 8 bases aligning to TRBD2. CDR1 SGHVS and CDR2 FQNEAQ come from the germline V gene. Unmatched junction bases numbered 7, after V lost 1 base and J lost 4 bases. This CDR3 region has 16 residues. The CDR3 protein is CASSLGRLAGPDTQYF. CDR3 sequence (DNA): TGTGCCAGCAGCTTAGGCCGGCTAGCGGGTCCAGATACGCAGTATTTT.

This clonotype has at least ten counts. The chain has TRBV24-1 and TRBJ2-3; 10 bases fit TRBD1. Germline CDR1 is KGHDR and CDR2 is SFDVKD. V shed 3 bases, J shed 1 base, and the junction held 9 bases outside the gene matches. The CDR3 is 18 amino acids. CDR3 sequence (DNA): TGTGCCACCAGTGATCGGCCCCCCGGGACAGGGGGCACAGATACGCAGTATTTT. It specifies CATSDRPPGTGGTDTQYF.

This clonotype was recorded many times. This rearrangement joins TRBV3-1 to TRBJ2-7; 7 bases are shared with TRBD1. Trimming took 3 bases from V and 2 from J; bases not matched to a gene: 10. From germline, CDR1 is LGHDT and CDR2 YNNKEL (reference sequence). The CDR3 is 16 residues long. DNA for the CDR3: TGTGCCAGCAGCCATGGCGGCAGGGGGTTACCCTACGAGCAGTACTTC. Translated, it gives CASSHGGRGLPYEQYF.

At least ten counts were recorded for this clonotype. The rearrangement uses TRBV12-3 or TRBV12-4 and TRBJ1-2, with D unresolved. CDR3 length: 12 residues. Trimming shortened V by 1 base and J by 14 bases, and 14 bases separated the two germline ends. Here the CDR3 reads CASSLGERGGTF. In DNA, the CDR3 is TGTGCCAGCAGTTTAGGCGAAAGAGGAGGGACCTTC.

The rearrangement uses TRBV5-5 and TRBJ2-5; the D gene is possibly TRBD1 (5 bases). Trimming shortened V by 0 bases and J by 0 bases, and 12 bases separated the two germline ends. Germline V gene lookup returns CDR1 SGHKS and CDR2 YYEKEE (reference sequence). This CDR3 contains 16 residues. The DNA of the CDR3 is TGTGCCAGCAGCTTGGGCCCGACAGAGGACCAAGAGACCCAGTACTTC. As protein: CASSLGPTEDQETQYF.

Ten or more counts support this clonotype. The chain carries TRBV20-1 and TRBJ2-3; 9 bases are shared with TRBD2. Trimming took 5 bases from V and 3 from J; bases not matched to a gene: 6. The germline gives CDR1 DFQATT, CDR2 SNEGSKA (reference sequence). This CDR3 is 14 amino acids long. CDR3 sequence reads: CSAYTSGPTDTQYF. The CDR3, as DNA: TGCAGTGCTTATACTAGCGGGCCTACAGATACGCAGTATTTT.

This clonotype occurred many times. The chain recombines TRBV7-2 with TRBJ1-2, with TRBD1 matching 8 bases. This CDR3 contains 13 residues. Germline V CDR1 and CDR2: SGHTA, FQGNSA. V trimming: 5 bases; J trimming: 8 bases; junction bases outside the gene matches: 7. The CDR3 nucleotides read TGTGCCAGCAGCGCGGACAGGGTAGGAGGCTACACCTTC. This codes for CASSADRVGGYTF.

This clonotype was picked up a small number of times. The chain carries TRBV28 and TRBJ2-4, with D tentatively TRBD1 (5 bases). Between the trimmed V and J ends, which lost 2 bases and 1 base, there was a span of 9 bases. Germline CDR1 MDHEN, CDR2 SYDVKM. The CDR3 spans 15 residues. The CDR3 nucleotides read TGTGCCAGCAGTTTAGCAGGGATGGCCAAAAACATTCAGTACTTC. Protein product: CASSLAGMAKNIQYF.

This clonotype showed up just a few times. The chain has TRBV5-1 and TRBJ2-7, with TRBD2 as a possible D gene (5 bases). Trimming stripped 2 bases from V and 1 base from J, with 10 bases between. CDR1 is SGHRS, CDR2 YFSETQ, per germline. The CDR3 totals 14 residues. The CDR3 DNA is TGCGCCAGCAGCTTATACGGCGGGTCCTACGAGCAGTACTTC. The encoded protein is CASSLYGGSYEQYF.

This clonotype was picked up many times. The V and J genes are TRBV9 and TRBJ1-1; no clear D. Germline CDR1 and CDR2: SGDLS and YYNGEE. The CDR3 runs to 12 residues. Deletions cut 5 bases from V and 2 bases from J, with 7 bases between. The CDR3 coding sequence is TGTGCCAGCAGTACGGGAAACACTGAAGCTTTCTTT. Its protein is CASSTGNTEAFF.

Remarks on this clonotype: A far larger clone is one base from this, pointing to a likely read error. V gene TRBV30 combines with J gene TRBJ2-1; D gene unclear. The germline V and J ends were trimmed by 0 bases and 10 bases, with 10 bases remaining between them. CDR1 is GTSNPN, CDR2 SVGIG, per germline (reference sequence). The CDR3 runs to 12 residues. The CDR3 sequence is CAWSVRSYEQFF. The CDR3 nucleotides read TGTGCCTGGAGTGTACGGTCCTACGAGCAGTTCTTC.

With regard to this clonotype: This clone may be a read error of a much larger clone one base away. This chain links TRBV12-3 or TRBV12-4 with TRBJ1-2; D gene uncertain. Trimming stripped 3 bases from V and 4 bases from J, with 9 bases between. This CDR3 spans 13 amino acids. This CDR3 is CASSFPGPYGYTF. The CDR3 nucleotides are TGTGCCAGCAGTTTTCCCGGCCCCTATGGCTACACCTTC.

This clonotype showed up many times. The chain carries TRBV12-3 or TRBV12-4 and TRBJ2-3; D remains unclear. The CDR3 runs to 17 residues. The germline V and J ends were trimmed by 3 bases and 0 bases, with 16 bases remaining between them. The CDR3 region is CASSFSPLGSSTDTQYF. The CDR3 nucleotides read TGTGCCAGCAGTTTTTCCCCCCTTGGATCTAGCACAGATACGCAGTATTTT.

The chain has TRBV12-5 and TRBJ2-2; D is perhaps TRBD2 (6 bases). Trimming cost V 2 bases and J 5 bases, with 15 bases left between them. The V gene's germline CDR1 is LGHNT and CDR2 FRNRAP. This CDR3 contains 16 residues. DNA of the CDR3: TGTGCTAGTGGTTTGAGCGGGCCGAGCGGGACCGGGGAGCTGTTTTTT. This encodes CASGLSGPSGTGELFF.

This clonotype was picked up many times. V usage is TRBV20-1 and J usage is TRBJ2-1; 14 bases align to TRBD2. Germline loops: CDR1 DFQATT, CDR2 SNEGSKA (reference sequence). The CDR3 contains 15 residues. The ends lost 3 bases at V and 8 bases at J; junction bases unmatched: 6. CDR3 nucleotide sequence: TGCAGTGCTAGCCCAGGGACTAGCGGGAGCGATGAGCAGTTCTTC. Protein product: CSASPGTSGSDEQFF.

Concerning this clonotype itself: This is likely an artifact of a read error, given a far larger clone one base away. In nucleotides, the CDR3 is TGTGCCAGCAGTGAGTCGGGGCGGGAGATCGGCTACAATGAGCAGTTCTTC. It is translated as CASSESGREIGYNEQFF. The chain couples TRBV12-3 or TRBV12-4 to TRBJ2-1; 7 nucleotides line up with TRBD2. The CDR3 loop spans 17 amino acids. The V gene end was trimmed by 5 bases and the J gene end by 3 bases; junction bases not matched to a gene: 13.

The gene calls are TRBV5-1 and TRBJ2-7, with 8 bases identical to TRBD1. In germline, CDR1 is SGHRS, CDR2 YFSETQ. The ends lost 6 bases at V and 3 bases at J; junction bases unmatched: 20. There are 18 residues in the CDR3. The CDR3 DNA is TGCGCCAGCACCTTAGTAGAGTTTGCGGGACAGGTCTTCTACGAGCAGTACTTC. Encoded protein: CASTLVEFAGQVFYEQYF.

The chain joins TRBV14 to TRBJ1-4; D unclear. From germline, CDR1 is SGHDN and CDR2 FVKESK. The CDR3 consists of 18 residues. V was trimmed by 4 bases and J by 0 bases, leaving 18 bases between them. The CDR3 spells CASSLPVRGLATNEKLFF. DNA for the CDR3: TGTGCCAGCAGCCTCCCGGTCCGAGGGCTCGCAACTAATGAAAAACTGTTTTTT.

This clonotype occurred many times. The J gene is TRBJ1-5, the V gene TRBV20-1, with a weak D call TRBD1 (6 bases). CDR3 length: 18 amino acids. The germline CDR1 and CDR2 sequences are DFQATT and SNEGSKA (reference sequence). Trimming cost V 6 bases and J 0 bases, with 24 bases left between them. Here the CDR3 DNA reads TGCAGTGCCTCTCCTCAGGGGCACCACCTTTATAGCAATCAGCCCCAGCATTTT. Translated: CSASPQGHHLYSNQPQHF.

This clonotype was seen ten or more times. The chain joins TRBV6-1 to TRBJ2-1, with D maybe TRBD2 (5 bases). Germline V lookup: CDR1 MNHNS, CDR2 SASEGT. The V gene lost 1 base and the J gene lost 7 bases, with 23 bases spanning the gap. The CDR3 runs 18 residues. The DNA of the CDR3 is TGTGCCAGCAGTGAAGGGAGGAGCTCTAGACGCATCGTTAATGAGCAGTTCTTC. It codes for CASSEGRSSRRIVNEQFF.

This chain links TRBV20-1 with TRBJ2-7; a weak D match, TRBD2 (6 bases). Deletions cut 1 base from V and 1 base from J, with 11 bases between. Germline CDR1 and CDR2: DFQATT and SNEGSKA (reference sequence). This CDR3 has 14 residues. The CDR3 is CSARVVGGSYEQYF. CDR3 DNA: TGCAGTGCTAGAGTCGTGGGAGGTTCCTACGAGCAGTACTTC.